This T cell receptor (beta chain) is drawn from a study of T cells in Graves' hyperthyroidism and ophthalmopathy. Amplification of TCR beta CDR3 regions was performed using RNA transcripts as template. A first-round RT-PCR of the TCR CDR3 used the HTBI primer set. TCRdb analysed the multiplex PCR reads with MiXCR anew, one entry per CDR3 protein. Altogether about 600,000 distinct CDR3 sequences are present, approximately 15% being singletons, with the ten largest covering 7% to 9%. Clinical symptoms, serum thyroxine, TRAb, thyroid ultrasound and orbital computed tomography established diagnosis. The CDR3 spans 14 residues. Germline V gene sequence: CDR1 MRHNA, CDR2 SNTAGT. V lost 7 bases and J lost 6; bases outside the gene matches: 5.

V is TRBV6-4 and J is TRBJ2-7; 14 bases fit TRBD2. This receptor was identified in a woman aged 18-29 years with Graves' ophthalmopathy. The sequenced sample was blood. The CDR3 bases are TGTGCCAGCATCGGGACTAGCGGGAGTCGCGAGCAGTACTTC. It specifies CASIGTSGSREQYF.